These 19 T cell receptor beta chains were all obtained from the same sample, sequenced in a study of T-cell reconstitution after alpha-beta-depleted transplantation in children. A library of TCRbeta sequences, prepared with unique molecular identifiers, was generated. Using its own MiXCR run on the PCR reads, TCRdb lists one record per CDR3 protein. This sample has 450,000 to 600,000 distinct CDR3 sequences, with over 25% found just once. The sequencing used PBMCs from the stem cell graft donor, collected from the stem cell graft. These receptors originate from a human donor who donated a stem cell graft to a child with aplastic anemia.

This clonotype was counted only a few times. This chain joins TRBV12-3 or TRBV12-4 and TRBJ1-2, with 9 bases that match TRBD1. The V segment lost 4 bases and the J segment 4 bases; nucleotides outside the gene matches: 7. CDR3 length: 15 residues. The CDR3 DNA reads as TGTGCCAGCAGTTCGGGACAGGGAAAGACCTATGGCTACACCTTC. As protein: CASSSGQGKTYGYTF.

CDR3 bases: TGTGCCAGCACCTCTTTGGCAGGGGGGAGACCAAATGAGCAGTTCTTC. This encodes CASTSLAGGRPNEQFF. V is TRBV6-1 and J is TRBJ2-1; D may be TRBD1 (7 bases). V was trimmed by 7 bases and J by 7 bases, leaving 23 bases between them. The CDR3 totals 16 residues. Germline-derived CDR1 and CDR2 are MNHNS and SASEGT.

Only a few counts were recorded for this clonotype. This chain uses TRBV9 with TRBJ2-2; perhaps TRBD1 as D (5 bases). V lost 7 bases and J 1 base, leaving 8 bases between the germline ends. CDR3 size: 13 residues. CDR1 is SGDLS, CDR2 YYNGEE, per germline. The CDR3 sequence: CASRQGNTGELFF. CDR3 coding DNA: TGTGCCAGCCGGCAGGGGAACACCGGGGAGCTGTTTTTT.

V and J are TRBV20-1 and TRBJ2-5; 14 positions match TRBD2. V lost 3 bases, J lost 4 bases, and 4 bases stayed unmatched. Germline V gene lookup returns CDR1 DFQATT and CDR2 SNEGSKA (reference sequence). CDR3 length: 15 residues. In DNA, the CDR3 is TGCAGTGCTAGTGGGACTAGCGGGAGTAGAGAGACCCAGTACTTC. Translating it yields CSASGTSGSRETQYF.

The chain couples TRBV7-2 to TRBJ2-7; 12 bases align to TRBD1. The CDR3 runs to 15 residues. V lost 1 base to trimming and J lost 6 bases; unmatched junction nucleotides: 4. Germline-derived CDR1 and CDR2 are SGHTA and FQGNSA. The CDR3 sequence is CASSLGGTGGAEQYF. The CDR3, as DNA: TGTGCCAGCAGCTTAGGTGGGACAGGGGGCGCCGAGCAGTACTTC.

This clonotype was detected ten times or more. V is TRBV12-3 or TRBV12-4 and J is TRBJ1-2, with D possibly being TRBD1 (5 bases). The CDR3 is 13 residues long. V lost 3 bases to trimming and J lost 3 bases, with 8 bases between them. The CDR3 DNA reads TGTGCCAGCAGTTTGTCGGGGGACTATGGCTACACCTTC. Its protein is CASSLSGDYGYTF.

This clonotype has a handful of counts. The chain uses TRBV12-3 or TRBV12-4 and TRBJ2-1, with 7 bases lining up with TRBD2. This CDR3 comprises 13 residues. V shed 7 bases and J 8 bases; nucleotides not matched to a gene: 8. The CDR3 here is CASIRTSFDEQFF. CDR3 sequence (DNA): TGTGCCAGCATACGGACTAGTTTTGATGAGCAGTTCTTC.

The chain couples TRBV6-5 to TRBJ1-2, with D possibly being TRBD1 (6 bases). Germline CDR1 and CDR2: MNHEY and SVGAGI. This CDR3 comprises 14 residues. V lost 2 bases and J lost 3, with 10 bases in between. CDR3 residues: CASSYGGPYYGYTF. The CDR3, as DNA: TGTGCCAGCAGTTACGGGGGGCCTTACTATGGCTACACCTTC.

V usage is TRBV15 and J usage is TRBJ2-1; no definite D call. The length of the CDR3 is 13 residues. Per the germline V gene, CDR1 is LNHNV and CDR2 is YYDKDF (reference sequence). The V end lost 5 bases, the J end lost 6 bases, and 11 bases lay between the germline ends. The CDR3 spells CATSRETINEQFF. The DNA for the CDR3 is TGTGCCACCAGCCGTGAAACGATCAATGAGCAGTTCTTC.

The chain carries TRBV6-5 and TRBJ2-4; 7 bases match TRBD2. The germline CDR1 and CDR2 sequences are MNHEY and SVGAGI. The CDR3 consists of 15 residues. With V trimmed by 2 bases and J by 5 bases, 6 bases remained unmatched. CDR3 nucleotides: TGTGCCAGCAGTTACGTGGCAGGGAGGGAAAACATTCAGTACTTC. It translates to CASSYVAGRENIQYF.

This sequence joins TRBV29-1 and TRBJ2-5; the D call may be TRBD1 or TRBD2 (5 bases each). CDR3 length: 14 amino acids. Germline V gene lookup returns CDR1 SQVTM and CDR2 ANQGSEA. V lost 7 bases to trimming and J lost 5 bases, with 20 bases between them. The CDR3 reads CSAGGGGVRETQYF. The CDR3 DNA sequence: TGCAGCGCTGGTGGGGGTGGGGTCAGGGAGACCCAGTACTTC.

In its sample, this clonotype was seen a few times. The chain is built from TRBV7-6 and TRBJ2-7; 9 bases are a match to TRBD2. J was trimmed by 3 bases and V by 3 bases; bases with no gene match: 12. The CDR3 spans 17 residues. Germline-derived CDR1 and CDR2 are SGHVS and FNYEAQ. As DNA, the CDR3 is TGTGCCAGCAGCTTGGACCCCCCTAGCGGGAATGACTACGAGCAGTACTTC. It codes for CASSLDPPSGNDYEQYF.

The chain carries TRBV5-1 and TRBJ1-4, with TRBD1 as a possible D gene (5 bases). CDR3 length equals 15 residues. The V and J ends lost 0 bases and 4 bases respectively, with 10 bases between them. Germline values: CDR1 SGHRS, CDR2 YFSETQ. CDR3 amino acids: CASSLADSLNEKLFF. The DNA of the CDR3 is TGCGCCAGCAGCTTGGCTGACAGCCTTAATGAAAAACTGTTTTTT.

V gene TRBV29-1 combines with J gene TRBJ2-1, with no clear D. Germline V gene lookup returns CDR1 SQVTM and CDR2 ANQGSEA. This CDR3 region has 12 residues. Between the trimmed V and J ends, which lost 7 bases and 3 bases, there was a span of 10 bases. CDR3 region: CSAHVNYNEQFF. For the CDR3, the DNA is TGCAGCGCCCACGTGAACTACAATGAGCAGTTCTTC.

The gene calls are TRBV5-1 and TRBJ2-1; 9 positions agree with TRBD2. The germline V gene has CDR1 SGHRS and CDR2 YFSETQ. This CDR3 has 20 amino acids. Unmatched junction bases numbered 27, after V lost 4 bases and J lost 10 bases. The CDR3 sequence is CASSLLGAGGLNVVLDEQFF. The CDR3 region has the DNA TGCGCCAGCAGCCTACTTGGAGCGGGAGGTTTAAATGTAGTTTTGGACGAGCAGTTCTTC.

This clonotype was seen only a few times. The chain employs TRBV29-1 and TRBJ2-3; no reliable D call. The CDR3 contains 13 residues. Trimming removed 4 bases at V and 4 bases at J, with 12 bases between. Germline V gene lookup returns CDR1 SQVTM and CDR2 ANQGSEA. The CDR3 sequence: CSVGATDPDTQYF. In DNA form, the CDR3 reads TGCAGCGTTGGGGCAACCGACCCAGATACGCAGTATTTT.

The rearrangement links TRBV3-1 to TRBJ1-2; 10 bases line up with TRBD1. CDR1 and CDR2 (germline): LGHDT, YNNKEL (reference sequence). This CDR3 has 16 amino acids. V dropped 3 bases and J dropped 8; count of bases not matched to a gene: 12. DNA for the CDR3: TGTGCCAGCAGCCATGGGCTAGGCGGACAGGGGGAAGGCTACACCTTC. It specifies CASSHGLGGQGEGYTF.

Here the CDR3 reads CASSLLGDLKYF. CDR3 DNA sequence: TGTGCCAGCAGCCTCTTGGGGGATTTGAAATACTTC. This chain uses TRBV3-1 with TRBJ2-5; D might be TRBD1 or TRBD2, each matching 5 bases. The length of the CDR3 is 12 residues. V was cut by 4 bases and J by 14 bases, with 17 bases left in between. Germline loops: CDR1 LGHDT, CDR2 YNNKEL (reference sequence).

The V call is TRBV20-1, the J call TRBJ2-1, with D uncertain. The germline gives CDR1 DFQATT, CDR2 SNEGSKA (reference sequence). Trimming pared 3 bases from V and 7 bases from J, leaving 16 bases between. This CDR3 spans 14 amino acids. CDR3 loop: CSARAPRARNEQFF. In DNA, the CDR3 is TGCAGTGCTAGGGCCCCTCGCGCTCGTAATGAGCAGTTCTTC.